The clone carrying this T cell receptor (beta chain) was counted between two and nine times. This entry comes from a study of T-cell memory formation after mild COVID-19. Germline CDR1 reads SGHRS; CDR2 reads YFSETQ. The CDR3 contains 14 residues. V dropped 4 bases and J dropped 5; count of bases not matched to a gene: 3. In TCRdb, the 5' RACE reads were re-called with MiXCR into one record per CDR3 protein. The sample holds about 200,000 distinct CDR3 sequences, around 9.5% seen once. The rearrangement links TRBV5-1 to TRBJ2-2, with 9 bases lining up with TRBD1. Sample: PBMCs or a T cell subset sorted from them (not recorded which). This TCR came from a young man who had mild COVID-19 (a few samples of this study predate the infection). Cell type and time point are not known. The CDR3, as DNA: TGCGCCAGCAGCCCCGGGACAGGGACCGGGGAGCTGTTTTTT. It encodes CASSPGTGTGELFF.